The entry that follows covers one T cell receptor (beta chain) sequence. This sample also contains other DNA sequences that code for the same CDR3. This specimen comes from a study of blood T cell repertoires in COVID-19. Deletions cut 5 bases from V and 1 base from J, with 6 bases between. The CDR3 has 13 residues. Germline CDR1 reads SGHTA; CDR2 reads FQGNSA. Profiled with immunoSEQ multiplex PCR; TCRdb holds only in-frame clones, not every one. This table holds 100,000 to 150,000 clones, around 70% found once. The J gene is TRBJ1-5, the V gene TRBV7-2; TRBD1 is a possible D gene (5 bases). Specimen: peripheral blood. This sequence originates from a man aged 55-75 years with acute or convalescent COVID-19. Here the CDR3 reads CASSRQSNQPQHF. In nucleotides, the CDR3 is TGTGCCAGCAGCCGACAGAGCAATCAGCCCCAGCATTTT.